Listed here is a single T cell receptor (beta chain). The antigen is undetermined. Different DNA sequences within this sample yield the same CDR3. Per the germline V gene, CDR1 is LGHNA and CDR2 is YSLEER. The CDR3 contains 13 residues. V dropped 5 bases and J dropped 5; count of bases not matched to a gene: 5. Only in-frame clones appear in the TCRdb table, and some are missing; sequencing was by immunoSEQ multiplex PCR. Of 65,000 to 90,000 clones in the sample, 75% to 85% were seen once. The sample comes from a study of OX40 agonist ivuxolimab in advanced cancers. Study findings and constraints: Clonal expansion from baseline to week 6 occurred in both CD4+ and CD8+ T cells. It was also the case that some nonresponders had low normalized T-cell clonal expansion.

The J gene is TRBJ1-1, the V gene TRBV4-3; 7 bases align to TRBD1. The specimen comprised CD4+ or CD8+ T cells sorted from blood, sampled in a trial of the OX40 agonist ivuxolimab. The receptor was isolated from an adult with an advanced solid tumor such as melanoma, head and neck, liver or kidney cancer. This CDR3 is CASSREGATEAFF. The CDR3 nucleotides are TGCGCCAGCAGCAGAGAGGGGGCTACTGAAGCTTTCTTT.